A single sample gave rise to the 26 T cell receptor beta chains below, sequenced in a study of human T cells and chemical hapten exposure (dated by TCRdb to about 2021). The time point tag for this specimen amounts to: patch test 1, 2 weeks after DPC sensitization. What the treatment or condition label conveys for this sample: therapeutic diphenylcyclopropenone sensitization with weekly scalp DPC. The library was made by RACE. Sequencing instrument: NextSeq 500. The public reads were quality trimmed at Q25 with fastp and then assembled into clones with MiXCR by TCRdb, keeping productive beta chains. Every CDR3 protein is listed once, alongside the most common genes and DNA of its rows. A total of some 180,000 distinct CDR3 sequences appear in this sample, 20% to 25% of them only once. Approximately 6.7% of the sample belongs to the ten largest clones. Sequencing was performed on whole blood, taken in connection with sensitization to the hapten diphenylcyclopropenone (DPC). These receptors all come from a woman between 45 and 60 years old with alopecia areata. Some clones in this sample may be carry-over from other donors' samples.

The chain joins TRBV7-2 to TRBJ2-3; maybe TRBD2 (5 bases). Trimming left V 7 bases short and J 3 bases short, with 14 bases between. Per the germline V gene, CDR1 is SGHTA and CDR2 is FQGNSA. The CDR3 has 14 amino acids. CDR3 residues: CASTTQSGTDTQYF. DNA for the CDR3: TGTGCCAGCACCACCCAGTCGGGAACAGATACGCAGTATTTT.

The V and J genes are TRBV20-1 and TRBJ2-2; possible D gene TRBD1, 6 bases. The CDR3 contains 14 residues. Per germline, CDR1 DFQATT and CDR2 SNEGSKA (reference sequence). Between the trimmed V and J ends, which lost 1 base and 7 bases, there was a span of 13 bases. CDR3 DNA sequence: TGCAGTGCTAGAGGTACCACAGGGAACGGGGAGCTGTTTTTT. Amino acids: CSARGTTGNGELFF.

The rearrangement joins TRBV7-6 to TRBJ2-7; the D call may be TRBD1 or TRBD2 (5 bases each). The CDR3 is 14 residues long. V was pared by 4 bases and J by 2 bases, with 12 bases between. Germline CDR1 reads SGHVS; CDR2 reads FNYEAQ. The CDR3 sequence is CASSSGWGPYEQYF. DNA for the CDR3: TGTGCCAGCAGCTCGGGGTGGGGCCCCTACGAGCAGTACTTC.

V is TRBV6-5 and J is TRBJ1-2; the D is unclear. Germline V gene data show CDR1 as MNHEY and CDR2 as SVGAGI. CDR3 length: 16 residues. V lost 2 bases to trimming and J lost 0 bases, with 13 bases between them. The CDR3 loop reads CASSYLPPPANYGYTF. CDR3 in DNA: TGTGCCAGCAGTTACCTTCCCCCCCCAGCTAACTATGGCTACACCTTC.

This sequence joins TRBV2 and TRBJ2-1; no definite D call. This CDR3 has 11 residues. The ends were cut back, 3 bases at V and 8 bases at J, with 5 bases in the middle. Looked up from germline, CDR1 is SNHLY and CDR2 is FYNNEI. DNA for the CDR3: TGTGCCAGCAGTGAGGTGGATGAGCAGTTCTTC. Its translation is CASSEVDEQFF.

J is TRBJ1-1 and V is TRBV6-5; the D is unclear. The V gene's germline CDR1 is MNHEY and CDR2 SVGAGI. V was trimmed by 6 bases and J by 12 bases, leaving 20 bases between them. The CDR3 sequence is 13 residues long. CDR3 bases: TGTGCCAGCAGACCCCTGAGCCCGGGGAAAACTTTCTTT. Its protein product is CASRPLSPGKTFF.

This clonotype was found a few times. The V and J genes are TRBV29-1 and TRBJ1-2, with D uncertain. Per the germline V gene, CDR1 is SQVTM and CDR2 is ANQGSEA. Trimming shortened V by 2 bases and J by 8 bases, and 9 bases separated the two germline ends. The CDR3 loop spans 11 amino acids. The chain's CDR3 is CSVETGRGYTF. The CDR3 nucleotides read TGCAGCGTTGAAACGGGTAGAGGCTACACCTTC.

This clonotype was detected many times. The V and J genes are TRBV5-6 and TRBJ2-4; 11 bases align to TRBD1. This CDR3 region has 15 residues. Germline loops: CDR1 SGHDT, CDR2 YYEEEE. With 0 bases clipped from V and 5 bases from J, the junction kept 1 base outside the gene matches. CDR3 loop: CASSLGTGGQNIQYF. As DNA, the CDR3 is TGTGCCAGCAGCTTGGGGACAGGGGGCCAAAACATTCAGTACTTC.

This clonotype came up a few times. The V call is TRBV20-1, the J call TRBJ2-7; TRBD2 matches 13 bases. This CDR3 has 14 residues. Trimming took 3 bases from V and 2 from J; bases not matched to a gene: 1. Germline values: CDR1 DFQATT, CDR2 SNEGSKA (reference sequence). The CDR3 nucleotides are TGCAGTGCTAGGGGACTAGCGGGACCCTACGAGCAGTACTTC. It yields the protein CSARGLAGPYEQYF.

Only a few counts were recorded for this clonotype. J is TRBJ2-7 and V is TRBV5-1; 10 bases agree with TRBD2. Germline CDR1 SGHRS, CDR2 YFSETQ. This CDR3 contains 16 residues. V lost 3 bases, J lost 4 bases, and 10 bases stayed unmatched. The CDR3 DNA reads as TGCGCCAGCAGCTCTGATCCTAGCGGGAGTTATTACGAGCAGTACTTC. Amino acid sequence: CASSSDPSGSYYEQYF.

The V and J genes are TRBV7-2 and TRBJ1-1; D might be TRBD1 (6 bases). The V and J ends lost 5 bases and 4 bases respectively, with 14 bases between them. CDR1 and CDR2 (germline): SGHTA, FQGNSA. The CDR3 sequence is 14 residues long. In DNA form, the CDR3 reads TGTGCCAGCAGCAAACAGGGCCAGGGCACTGAAGCTTTCTTT. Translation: CASSKQGQGTEAFF.

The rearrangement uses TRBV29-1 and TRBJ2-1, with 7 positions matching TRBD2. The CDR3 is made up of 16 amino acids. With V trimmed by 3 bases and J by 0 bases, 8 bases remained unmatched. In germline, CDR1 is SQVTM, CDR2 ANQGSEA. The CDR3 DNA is TGCAGCGTTGAGCGCCTAGCGGTAAGCTCCTACAATGAGCAGTTCTTC. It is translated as CSVERLAVSSYNEQFF.

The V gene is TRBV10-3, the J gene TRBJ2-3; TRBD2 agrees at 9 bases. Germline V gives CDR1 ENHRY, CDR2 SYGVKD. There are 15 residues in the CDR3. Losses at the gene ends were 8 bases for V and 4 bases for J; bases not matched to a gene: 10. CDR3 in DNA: TGTGCCATCTCGCTAATAGCGGGAGCAGCAGATACGCAGTATTTT. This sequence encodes CAISLIAGAADTQYF.

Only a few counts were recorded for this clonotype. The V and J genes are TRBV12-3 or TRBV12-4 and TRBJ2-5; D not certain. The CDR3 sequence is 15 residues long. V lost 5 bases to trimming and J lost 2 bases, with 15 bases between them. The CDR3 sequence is CASSLPGGRQETQYF. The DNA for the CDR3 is TGTGCCAGCAGTCTGCCGGGCGGCCGGCAAGAGACCCAGTACTTC.

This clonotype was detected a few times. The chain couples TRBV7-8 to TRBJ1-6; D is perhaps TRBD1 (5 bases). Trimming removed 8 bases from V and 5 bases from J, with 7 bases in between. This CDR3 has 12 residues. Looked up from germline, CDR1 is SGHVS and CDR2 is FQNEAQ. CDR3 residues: CASGGDNSPLHF. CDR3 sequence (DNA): TGTGCCAGCGGAGGGGATAATTCACCCCTCCACTTT.

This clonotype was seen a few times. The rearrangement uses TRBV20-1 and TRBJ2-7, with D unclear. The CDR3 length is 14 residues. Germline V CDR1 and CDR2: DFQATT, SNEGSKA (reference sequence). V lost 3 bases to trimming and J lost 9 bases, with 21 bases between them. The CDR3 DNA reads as TGCAGTGCTAGCACCCCTCGCCCCCTTCAACGGCAGTACTTC. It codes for CSASTPRPLQRQYF.

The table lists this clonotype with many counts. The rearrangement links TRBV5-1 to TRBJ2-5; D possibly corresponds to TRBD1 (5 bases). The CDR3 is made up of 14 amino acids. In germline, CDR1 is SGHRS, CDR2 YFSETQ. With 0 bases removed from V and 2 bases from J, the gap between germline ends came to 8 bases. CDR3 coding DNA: TGCGCCAGCAGCTTGGAAGGGGCACAAGAGACCCAGTACTTC. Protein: CASSLEGAQETQYF.

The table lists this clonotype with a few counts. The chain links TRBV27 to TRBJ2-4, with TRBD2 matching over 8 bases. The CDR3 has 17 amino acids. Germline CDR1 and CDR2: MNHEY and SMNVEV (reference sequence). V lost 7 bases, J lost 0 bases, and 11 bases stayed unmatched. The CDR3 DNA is TGTGCCAGCACGGAGGTAGGGCTAGCGGGAGCCAAAAACATTCAGTACTTC. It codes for CASTEVGLAGAKNIQYF.

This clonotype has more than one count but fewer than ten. CDR3 DNA: TGTGCCAGCAGCCAAGTCCTCACCTCCTACGAGCAGTACTTC. This translates into CASSQVLTSYEQYF. The V and J genes are TRBV3-1 and TRBJ2-7; D is unclear. Germline CDR1 and CDR2: LGHDT and YNNKEL (reference sequence). The CDR3 covers 14 residues. The V and J ends lost 1 base and 0 bases respectively, with 7 bases between them.

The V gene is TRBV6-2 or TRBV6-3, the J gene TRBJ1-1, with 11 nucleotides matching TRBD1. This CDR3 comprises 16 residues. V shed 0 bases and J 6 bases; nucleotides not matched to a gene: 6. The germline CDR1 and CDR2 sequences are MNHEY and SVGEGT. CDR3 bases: TGTGCCAGCAGTTACTCAGGACAGGGGGCAGGCGCTGAAGCTTTCTTT. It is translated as CASSYSGQGAGAEAFF.

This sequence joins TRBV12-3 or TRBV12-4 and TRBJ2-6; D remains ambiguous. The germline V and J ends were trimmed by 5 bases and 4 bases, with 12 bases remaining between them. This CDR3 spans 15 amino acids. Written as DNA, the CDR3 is TGTGCCAGCAGTCCCCTCGTCGCAGGGGCCAACGTCCTGACTTTC. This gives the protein CASSPLVAGANVLTF.

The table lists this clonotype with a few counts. CDR3 sequence reads: CASSPGLASGELFF. The CDR3 nucleotides read TGTGCCAGCAGCCCCGGACTAGCAAGCGGGGAGCTGTTTTTT. This sequence joins TRBV7-9 and TRBJ2-2; 8 nucleotides agree with TRBD2. V trimming: 5 bases; J trimming: 7 bases; junction bases outside the gene matches: 6. The CDR3 runs 14 residues. The germline CDR1 and CDR2 sequences are SEHNR and FQNEAQ (reference sequence).

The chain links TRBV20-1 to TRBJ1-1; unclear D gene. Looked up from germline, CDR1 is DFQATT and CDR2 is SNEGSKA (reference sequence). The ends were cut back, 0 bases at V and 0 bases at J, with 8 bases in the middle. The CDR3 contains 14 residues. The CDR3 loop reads CSAREWKMNTEAFF. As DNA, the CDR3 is TGCAGTGCTAGAGAATGGAAAATGAACACTGAAGCTTTCTTT.

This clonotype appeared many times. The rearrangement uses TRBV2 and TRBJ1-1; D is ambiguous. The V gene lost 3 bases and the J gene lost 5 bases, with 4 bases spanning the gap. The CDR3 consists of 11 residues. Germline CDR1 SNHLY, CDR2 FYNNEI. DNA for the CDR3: TGTGCCAGCAGTGATTGGACTGAAGCTTTCTTT. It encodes CASSDWTEAFF.

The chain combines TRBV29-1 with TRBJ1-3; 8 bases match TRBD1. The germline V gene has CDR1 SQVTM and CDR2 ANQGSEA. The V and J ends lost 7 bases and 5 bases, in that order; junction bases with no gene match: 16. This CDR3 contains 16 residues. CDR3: CSGLLGQGALRNTIYF. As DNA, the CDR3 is TGCAGCGGCCTCCTCGGGCAGGGGGCTTTAAGAAACACCATATATTTT.

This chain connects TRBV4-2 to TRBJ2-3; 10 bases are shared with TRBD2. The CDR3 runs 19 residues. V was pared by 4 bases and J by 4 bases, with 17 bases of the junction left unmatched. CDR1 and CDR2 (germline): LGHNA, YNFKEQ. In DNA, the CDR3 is TGTGCCAGCAGCCCTCTGACGGAGGGGAGCGGGAGGGTTGCAGATACGCAGTATTTT. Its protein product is CASSPLTEGSGRVADTQYF.